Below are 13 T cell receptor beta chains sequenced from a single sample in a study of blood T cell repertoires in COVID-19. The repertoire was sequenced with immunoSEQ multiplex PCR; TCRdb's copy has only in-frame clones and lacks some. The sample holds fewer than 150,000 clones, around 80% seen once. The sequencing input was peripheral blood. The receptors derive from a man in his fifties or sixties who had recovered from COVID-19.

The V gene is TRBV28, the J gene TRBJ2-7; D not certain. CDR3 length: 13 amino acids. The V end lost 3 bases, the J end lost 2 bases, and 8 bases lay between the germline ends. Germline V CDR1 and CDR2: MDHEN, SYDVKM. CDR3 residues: CASSFASAYEQYF. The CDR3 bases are TGTGCCAGCAGTTTTGCTAGTGCCTACGAGCAGTACTTC. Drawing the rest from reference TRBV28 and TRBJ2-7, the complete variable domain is DVKVTQSSRYLVKRTGEKVFLECVQDMDHENMFWYRQDPGLGLRLIYFSYDVKMKEKGDIPEGYSVSREKKERFSLILESASTNQTSMYLCASSFASAYEQYFGPGTRLTVT.

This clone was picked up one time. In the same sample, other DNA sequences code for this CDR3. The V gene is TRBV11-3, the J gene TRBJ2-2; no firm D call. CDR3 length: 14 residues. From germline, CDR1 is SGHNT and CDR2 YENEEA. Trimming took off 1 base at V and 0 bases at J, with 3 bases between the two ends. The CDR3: CASSLAANTGELFF. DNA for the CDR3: TGTGCCAGCAGCTTAGCAGCGAACACCGGGGAGCTGTTTTTT.

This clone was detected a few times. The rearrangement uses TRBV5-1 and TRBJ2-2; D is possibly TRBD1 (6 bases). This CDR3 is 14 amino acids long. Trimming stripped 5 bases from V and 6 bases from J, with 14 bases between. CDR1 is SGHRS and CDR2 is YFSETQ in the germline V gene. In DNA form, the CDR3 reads TGCGCCAGCAGGGTTCAGGGGAAGCCCGGGGAGCTGTTTTTT. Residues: CASRVQGKPGELFF.

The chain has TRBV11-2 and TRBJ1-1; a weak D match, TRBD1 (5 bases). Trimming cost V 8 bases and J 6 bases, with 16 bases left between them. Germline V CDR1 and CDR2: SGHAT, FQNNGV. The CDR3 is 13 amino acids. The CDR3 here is CASQMGGAAEAFF. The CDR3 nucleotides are TGTGCCAGCCAGATGGGAGGGGCCGCTGAAGCTTTCTTT.

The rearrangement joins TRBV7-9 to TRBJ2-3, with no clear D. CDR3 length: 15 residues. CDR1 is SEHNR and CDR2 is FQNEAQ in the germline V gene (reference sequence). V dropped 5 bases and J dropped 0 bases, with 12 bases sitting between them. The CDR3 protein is CASSVAAGSTDTQYF. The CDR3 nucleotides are TGTGCCAGCAGCGTGGCAGCAGGTAGCACAGATACGCAGTATTTT. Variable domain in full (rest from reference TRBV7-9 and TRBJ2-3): DTGVSQNPRHKITKRGQNVTFRCDPISEHNRLYWYRQTLGQGPEFLTYFQNEAQLEKSRLLSDRFSAERPKGSFSTLEIQRTEQGDSAMYLCASSVAAGSTDTQYFGPGTRLTVL.

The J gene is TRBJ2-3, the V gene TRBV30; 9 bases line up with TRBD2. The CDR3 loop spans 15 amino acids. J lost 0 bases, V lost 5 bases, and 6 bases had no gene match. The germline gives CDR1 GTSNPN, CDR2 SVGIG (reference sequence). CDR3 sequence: CAWGTSLTSTDTQYF. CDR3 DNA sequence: TGTGCCTGGGGGACTAGCCTAACTAGCACAGATACGCAGTATTTT.

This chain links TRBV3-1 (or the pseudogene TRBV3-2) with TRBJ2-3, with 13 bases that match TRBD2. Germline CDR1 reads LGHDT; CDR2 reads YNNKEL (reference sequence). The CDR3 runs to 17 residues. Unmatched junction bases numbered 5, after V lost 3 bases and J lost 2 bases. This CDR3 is CASSHPGLAGSTDTQYF. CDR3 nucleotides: TGTGCCAGCAGCCACCCGGGACTAGCGGGATCCACAGATACGCAGTATTTT.

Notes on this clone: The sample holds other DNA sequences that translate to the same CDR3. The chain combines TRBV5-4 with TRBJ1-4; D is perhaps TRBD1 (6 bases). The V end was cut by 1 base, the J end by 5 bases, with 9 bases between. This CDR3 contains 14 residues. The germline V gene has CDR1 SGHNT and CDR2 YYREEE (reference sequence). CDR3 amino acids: CASSLQGTNEKLFF. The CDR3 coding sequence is TGTGCCAGCAGCTTGCAGGGGACGAATGAAAAACTGTTTTTT.

CDR3 sequence reads: CASNSGGLNEETQYF. CDR3 DNA sequence: TGTGCCAGCAACTCGGGGGGCCTGAATGAAGAGACCCAGTACTTC. The chain joins TRBV5-4 to TRBJ2-5; TRBD2 might be the D (7 bases). This CDR3 is built from 15 residues. Germline V lookup: CDR1 SGHNT, CDR2 YYREEE (reference sequence). The V end lost 6 bases, the J end lost 3 bases, and 18 bases lay between the germline ends. The full variable domain, completed using reference TRBV5-4 and TRBJ2-5, is ETGVTQSPTHLIKTRGQQVTLRCSSQSGHNTVSWYQQALGQGPQFIFQYYREEENGRGNFPPRFSGLQFPNYSSELNVNALELDDSALYLCASNSGGLNEETQYFGPGTRLLVL.

CDR3 in DNA: TGTGCCAGCAGCCCAGGGTGGAGCACAGATACGCAGTATTTT. Translating gives CASSPGWSTDTQYF. The genes are TRBV7-8 and TRBJ2-3; possible D gene TRBD1, 5 bases. In germline, CDR1 is SGHVS, CDR2 FQNEAQ. This CDR3 region has 14 residues. Trimming cost V 5 bases and J 0 bases, with 9 bases left between them. Combining the CDR3 with reference TRBV7-8 and TRBJ2-3 gives the whole variable domain GAGVSQSPRYKVAKRGQDVALRCDPISGHVSLFWYQQALGQGPEFLTYFQNEAQLDKSGLPSDRFFAERPEGSVSTLKIQRTQQEDSAVYLCASSPGWSTDTQYFGPGTRLTVL.

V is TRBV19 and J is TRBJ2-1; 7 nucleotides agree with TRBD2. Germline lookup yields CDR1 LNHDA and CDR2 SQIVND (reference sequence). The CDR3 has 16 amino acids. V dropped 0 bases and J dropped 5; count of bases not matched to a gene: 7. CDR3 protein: CASSIDRGGGNNEQFF. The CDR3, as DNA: TGTGCCAGTAGTATAGATCGGGGCGGGGGAAACAATGAGCAGTTCTTC.

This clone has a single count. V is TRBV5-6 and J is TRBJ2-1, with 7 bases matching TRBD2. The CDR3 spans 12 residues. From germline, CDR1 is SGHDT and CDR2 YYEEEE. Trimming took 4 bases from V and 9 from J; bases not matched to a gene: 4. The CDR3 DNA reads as TGTGCCAGCAGCCCGGGGGGAGGTGAGCAGTTCTTC. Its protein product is CASSPGGGEQFF.

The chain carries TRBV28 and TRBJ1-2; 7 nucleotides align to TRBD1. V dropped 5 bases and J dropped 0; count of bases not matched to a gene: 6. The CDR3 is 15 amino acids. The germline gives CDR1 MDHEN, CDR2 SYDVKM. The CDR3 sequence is CASSRDSLANYGYTF. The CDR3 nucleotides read TGTGCCAGCAGTCGGGACAGTCTGGCTAACTATGGCTACACCTTC.